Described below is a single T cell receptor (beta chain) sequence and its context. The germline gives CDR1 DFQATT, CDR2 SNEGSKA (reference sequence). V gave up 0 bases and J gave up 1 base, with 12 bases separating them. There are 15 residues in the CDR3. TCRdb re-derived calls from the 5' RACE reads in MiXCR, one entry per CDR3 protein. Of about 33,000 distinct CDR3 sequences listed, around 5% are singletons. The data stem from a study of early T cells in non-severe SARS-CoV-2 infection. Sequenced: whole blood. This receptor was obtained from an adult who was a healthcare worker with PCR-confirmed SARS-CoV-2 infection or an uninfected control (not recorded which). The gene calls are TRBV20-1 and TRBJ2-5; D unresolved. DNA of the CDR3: TGCAGTGCTAGAGATCTAGTGTCTTTCCAAGAGACCCAGTACTTC. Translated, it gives CSARDLVSFQETQYF.